A single sample gave rise to the 30 T cell receptor beta chains below, sequenced in a study of cytomegalovirus exposure and HLA in healthy donors. The PCR made use of 60 Vbeta and 13 Jbeta primers. Clones were read by immunoSEQ multiplex PCR, and TCRdb kept only the in-frame ones, dropping some. The data hold 200,000 or so clones, with 70% to 80% observed a single time. Sample: PBMCs. The source is a woman aged 25 to 45 in good health and CMV-seropositive.

This chain joins TRBV15 and TRBJ1-6; D is ambiguous. The germline gives CDR1 LNHNV, CDR2 YYDKDF (reference sequence). Trimming shortened V by 1 base and J by 5 bases, and 3 bases separated the two germline ends. This CDR3 has 13 residues. Here the CDR3 DNA reads TGTGCCACCAGCAGAGTAGATAATTCACCCCTCCACTTT. This gives the protein CATSRVDNSPLHF.

The CDR3 DNA reads as TGTGCCAGCGCTCAGGGGGTCCAAGAGACCCAGTACTTC. Translation: CASAQGVQETQYF. The V call is TRBV18, the J call TRBJ2-5, with TRBD1 matching 7 bases. The CDR3 covers 13 residues. V lost 8 bases to trimming and J lost 1 base; unmatched junction nucleotides: 4. CDR1 and CDR2 from the germline V gene are KGHSH and LQKENI.

This clone was seen more than once but under ten times. The rearrangement uses TRBV29-1 and TRBJ2-3; 15 bases map to TRBD2. Losses at the gene ends were 3 bases for V and 1 base for J; bases not matched to a gene: 14. Germline V CDR1 and CDR2: SQVTM, ANQGSEA. The CDR3 totals 20 residues. Here the CDR3 DNA reads TGCAGCGTTGATACTCGGACTAGCGGGGGGGCATCGATTGGCACAGATACGCAGTATTTT. Translation: CSVDTRTSGGASIGTDTQYF.

This clone has just a few counts. The rearrangement joins TRBV20-1 to TRBJ1-1; D call uncertain. Germline CDR1 is DFQATT and CDR2 is SNEGSKA (reference sequence). V was clipped by 3 bases and J by 6 bases, with 5 bases between them. This CDR3 is 10 amino acids long. The CDR3 reads CSASSAEAFF. The CDR3 DNA follows: TGCAGTGCTAGTTCCGCTGAAGCTTTCTTT.

This clone was seen a handful of times. The J gene is TRBJ1-2, the V gene TRBV18; D unresolved. This CDR3 spans 16 amino acids. Germline V CDR1 and CDR2: KGHSH, LQKENI. With 3 bases removed from V and 5 bases from J, the gap between germline ends came to 19 bases. The CDR3 DNA sequence: TGTGCCAGCTCACCGTTCGGGAGCTTCGGGGATTATGGCTACACCTTC. It translates to CASSPFGSFGDYGYTF.

The chain carries TRBV19 and TRBJ2-2; 7 positions match TRBD2. The length of the CDR3 is 17 residues. Germline V gene sequence: CDR1 LNHDA, CDR2 SQIVND (reference sequence). Trimming cost V 6 bases and J 6 bases; bases outside gene matches: 16. Here the CDR3 reads CASRNPLGRERPGELFF. The CDR3 nucleotides read TGTGCCAGTAGAAACCCACTCGGGCGGGAGAGGCCCGGGGAGCTGTTTTTT.

This clone has a single count. The gene calls are TRBV7-2 and TRBJ2-3, with 8 nucleotides matching TRBD2. This CDR3 comprises 18 residues. From germline, CDR1 is SGHTA and CDR2 FQGNSA. After removal of 5 bases from V and 4 bases from J, the junction contained 17 bases not matched to a gene. CDR3 protein: CASSRTSTWNGGADTQYF. CDR3 DNA: TGTGCCAGCAGCCGGACTAGCACATGGAACGGGGGCGCAGATACGCAGTATTTT.

The chain is built from TRBV9 and TRBJ2-6; TRBD1 agrees at 7 bases. CDR1 is SGDLS and CDR2 is YYNGEE in the germline V gene. V shed 3 bases, J shed 2 bases, and the junction held 2 bases outside the gene matches. The CDR3 totals 15 residues. The CDR3 protein is CASSDQGAGANVLTF. Written as DNA, the CDR3 is TGTGCCAGCAGCGATCAGGGGGCTGGGGCCAACGTCCTGACTTTC.

The gene calls are TRBV6-1 and TRBJ2-6; tentatively, D is TRBD2 (5 bases). The CDR3 loop spans 14 amino acids. Deletions cut 6 bases from V and 1 base from J, with 7 bases between. CDR1 is MNHNS and CDR2 is SASEGT in the germline V gene. Here the CDR3 reads CASRRVSGANVLTF. As DNA, the CDR3 is TGTGCCAGCAGGCGGGTGTCTGGGGCCAACGTCCTGACTTTC.

The chain uses TRBV7-9 and TRBJ1-5; 8 bases are shared with TRBD1. With V trimmed by 5 bases and J by 0 bases, 9 bases remained unmatched. The CDR3 consists of 17 residues. Germline CDR1 SEHNR, CDR2 FQNEAQ (reference sequence). The CDR3 DNA follows: TGTGCCAGCAGCCCCGGGACAGGACTTTATAGCAATCAGCCCCAGCATTTT. As protein: CASSPGTGLYSNQPQHF.

As for this clone: This sample also contains other DNA sequences that code for the same CDR3. The CDR3 nucleotides read TGTGCCAGCAGCCTCAGGGTTTACGAGCAGTACTTC. Protein: CASSLRVYEQYF. The genes are TRBV28 and TRBJ2-7, with D maybe TRBD1 (5 bases). Looked up from germline, CDR1 is MDHEN and CDR2 is SYDVKM. With 6 bases removed from V and 4 bases from J, the gap between germline ends came to 10 bases. The CDR3 loop spans 12 amino acids.

The chain uses TRBV28 and TRBJ1-5; D not certain. Germline V CDR1 and CDR2: MDHEN, SYDVKM. The CDR3 totals 13 residues. V was pared by 4 bases and J by 7 bases, with 11 bases between. CDR3 nucleotide sequence: TGTGCCAGCAGTTCGGGGTGGTTCCAGCCCCAGCATTTT. Amino acids: CASSSGWFQPQHF.

The chain links TRBV5-4 to TRBJ2-7; no clear D gene. Germline CDR1 SGHNT, CDR2 YYREEE (reference sequence). This CDR3 has 14 residues. Trimming stripped 1 base from V and 3 bases from J, with 11 bases between. This CDR3 reads CASSLTVSHYEQYF. The CDR3 nucleotides read TGTGCCAGCAGCTTGACGGTTTCCCACTACGAGCAGTACTTC.

The genes are TRBV7-9 and TRBJ1-1; TRBD1 matches at 7 bases. V gave up 5 bases and J gave up 1 base; unmatched junction bases: 4. The CDR3 runs 14 residues. Germline CDR1 and CDR2: SEHNR and FQNEAQ (reference sequence). CDR3 protein: CASSPGQENTEAFF. DNA for the CDR3: TGTGCCAGCAGCCCCGGACAGGAGAACACTGAAGCTTTCTTT.

The rearrangement uses TRBV28 and TRBJ2-5, with 13 bases fitting TRBD2. The CDR3 loop spans 16 amino acids. Germline V CDR1 and CDR2: MDHEN, SYDVKM. J lost 5 bases, V lost 2 bases, and 5 bases had no gene match. The DNA for the CDR3 is TGTGCCAGCAGTTTAGGTGGACTAGCGGGGGTCGAGACCCAGTACTTC. Translated: CASSLGGLAGVETQYF.

The chain employs TRBV11-3 and TRBJ2-6; 7 bases fit TRBD1. Trimming took 4 bases from V and 2 from J; bases not matched to a gene: 2. Germline V gene data show CDR1 as SGHNT and CDR2 as YENEEA. The CDR3 runs 15 residues. The CDR3 region is CASSSTGAGANVLTF. The CDR3 coding sequence is TGTGCCAGCAGCTCCACAGGGGCTGGGGCCAACGTCCTGACTTTC. The full variable domain, its missing parts supplied by reference TRBV11-3 and TRBJ2-6, is EAGVVQSPRYKIIEKKQPVAFWCNPISGHNTLYWYLQNLGQGPELLIRYENEEAVDDSQLPKDRFSAERLKGVDSTLKIQPAELGDSAVYLCASSSTGAGANVLTFGAGSRLTVL.

This clone was counted between two and nine times. This chain joins TRBV5-1 and TRBJ1-2; D is ambiguous. This CDR3 spans 12 amino acids. Germline V gene data show CDR1 as SGHRS and CDR2 as YFSETQ. With 0 bases removed from V and 5 bases from J, the gap between germline ends came to 5 bases. CDR3 in DNA: TGCGCCAGCAGCTTGGGTCTTTATGGCTACACCTTC. Its translation is CASSLGLYGYTF.

CDR3 bases: TGTGCCTGGAGTGTGGGAGCGGGAGAGGCGGAGACCCAGTACTTC. Translation: CAWSVGAGEAETQYF. The chain joins TRBV30 to TRBJ2-5; 8 nucleotides match TRBD2. J was trimmed by 5 bases and V by 0 bases; bases with no gene match: 8. CDR3 size: 15 residues. Per the germline V gene, CDR1 is GTSNPN and CDR2 is SVGIG (reference sequence).

This clone has a handful of counts. The chain couples TRBV15 to TRBJ2-7, with 16 bases identical to TRBD2. Germline CDR1 and CDR2: LNHNV and YYDKDF (reference sequence). V shed 4 bases and J 3 bases; nucleotides not matched to a gene: 9. CDR3 length: 18 amino acids. CDR3 region: CATSTLGLAGGGGYEQYF. CDR3 DNA: TGTGCCACCAGCACCCTGGGACTAGCGGGAGGGGGTGGCTACGAGCAGTACTTC.

The V and J genes are TRBV4-2 and TRBJ2-3, with 9 bases matching TRBD1. The junction had 13 bases not matched to a gene; V was cut back by 3 bases and J by 6 bases. This CDR3 has 17 amino acids. Germline V gene sequence: CDR1 LGHNA, CDR2 YNFKEQ. The CDR3 loop is CASSQHWGQGSNDTQYF. The DNA for the CDR3 is TGTGCCAGCAGCCAGCACTGGGGACAGGGATCTAACGATACGCAGTATTTT.

This chain uses TRBV27 with TRBJ2-7, with 14 bases aligning to TRBD2. There are 16 residues in the CDR3. Germline CDR1 is MNHEY and CDR2 is SMNVEV (reference sequence). Germline trimming cut 6 bases from V and 6 bases from J; bases unmatched to any gene: 10. As DNA, the CDR3 is TGTGCCAGCAGCTTTGCCGGGACTAGCGGGAGAGGCGAGCAGTACTTC. As protein: CASSFAGTSGRGEQYF.

This sequence joins TRBV2 and TRBJ2-1; the match to TRBD2 covers 10 bases. This CDR3 is built from 18 residues. V gave up 0 bases and J gave up 7 bases; unmatched junction bases: 12. The germline CDR1 and CDR2 sequences are SNHLY and FYNNEI. The CDR3 loop is CASSEAGLAGANTNEQFF. The DNA for the CDR3 is TGTGCCAGCAGTGAAGCGGGGCTAGCGGGAGCAAACACGAATGAGCAGTTCTTC.

This chain joins TRBV19 and TRBJ2-1; 9 bases map to TRBD1. V lost 3 bases and J lost 6; bases outside the gene matches: 6. Germline V gene data show CDR1 as LNHDA and CDR2 as SQIVND (reference sequence). This CDR3 spans 15 amino acids. CDR3 loop: CASSMLSTGGNEQFF. Here the CDR3 DNA reads TGTGCCAGTAGTATGCTATCGACAGGGGGCAATGAGCAGTTCTTC.

A single count supports this clone. The chain couples TRBV5-1 to TRBJ2-7, with TRBD1 matching over 10 bases. V lost 5 bases to trimming and J lost 3 bases; unmatched junction nucleotides: 5. Looked up from germline, CDR1 is SGHRS and CDR2 is YFSETQ. The length of the CDR3 is 14 residues. As DNA, the CDR3 is TGCGCCAGCAGTACAGACAGGGGGCACTACGAGCAGTACTTC. This sequence encodes CASSTDRGHYEQYF.

The chain joins TRBV7-2 to TRBJ2-7, with 7 nucleotides matching TRBD1. Losses at the gene ends were 1 base for V and 6 bases for J; bases not matched to a gene: 6. The CDR3 contains 14 residues. CDR1 SGHTA and CDR2 FQGNSA come from the germline V gene. The CDR3 spells CASSLDRGSGEQYF. The CDR3 region has the DNA TGTGCCAGCAGCTTAGACAGGGGTTCTGGCGAGCAGTACTTC.

This clone was counted a single time. J is TRBJ1-4 and V is TRBV5-1; D might be TRBD1 (6 bases). Between the trimmed V and J ends, which lost 1 base and 7 bases, there was a span of 14 bases. CDR1 and CDR2 (germline): SGHRS, YFSETQ. CDR3 length: 15 amino acids. CDR3 nucleotides: TGCGCCAGCAGCTTGCTGGGCGACAGGAGTGAAAAACTGTTTTTT. Protein product: CASSLLGDRSEKLFF.

The V and J genes are TRBV1 and TRBJ2-7; TRBD2, the table's D call, was not compared with the DNA. TRBV1 is deemed a pseudogene. The CDR3 has 15 residues. CDR3 region: CTSSQDKASGNEQYF. The CDR3 DNA is TGCACCAGCAGCCAAGATAAGGCTAGCGGGAACGAGCAGTACTTC.

This chain connects TRBV7-6 to TRBJ1-6, with D unresolved. Germline-derived CDR1 and CDR2 are SGHVS and FNYEAQ. CDR3 size: 14 residues. Trimming stripped 5 bases from V and 9 bases from J, with 14 bases between. CDR3 sequence (DNA): TGTGCCAGCAGCCCGCCGGGAAAGGGTTCACCCCTCCACTTT. Translating gives CASSPPGKGSPLHF. Full variable domain (missing parts from reference TRBV7-6 and TRBJ1-6): GAGVSQSPRYKVTKRGQDVALRCDPISGHVSLYWYRQALGQGPEFLTYFNYEAQQDKSGLPNDRFSAERPEGSISTLTIQRTEQRDSAMYRCASSPPGKGSPLHFGNGTRLTVT.

V gene TRBV28 combines with J gene TRBJ1-5; no clear D gene. Looked up from germline, CDR1 is MDHEN and CDR2 is SYDVKM. This CDR3 has 14 residues. Trimming stripped 5 bases from V and 6 bases from J, with 14 bases between. CDR3 protein: CASSPLRLSQPQHF. The CDR3, as DNA: TGTGCCAGCAGTCCCCTTCGCCTCAGTCAGCCCCAGCATTTT. The full variable domain, with the rest looked up from reference TRBV28 and TRBJ1-5, is DVKVTQSSRYLVKRTGEKVFLECVQDMDHENMFWYRQDPGLGLRLIYFSYDVKMKEKGDIPEGYSVSREKKERFSLILESASTNQTSMYLCASSPLRLSQPQHFGDGTRLSIL.

This clone was observed once. This chain connects TRBV29-1 to TRBJ1-2; 10 positions agree with TRBD1. The CDR3 extends over 12 amino acids. Per the germline V gene, CDR1 is SQVTM and CDR2 is ANQGSEA. V lost 1 base to trimming and J lost 7 bases; unmatched junction nucleotides: 0. Written as DNA, the CDR3 is TGCAGCGTTGAAGGGACAGGGGGTGGCTACACCTTC. Translated, it gives CSVEGTGGGYTF.